In its sample, the clone carrying this T cell receptor beta chain was seen many times. Authors of the study amplified TCR beta CDR3 regions from RNA transcripts. Researchers ran a first-round RT-PCR on the TCR CDR3 using the HTBI primer set. TCRdb processed the multiplex PCR reads anew with MiXCR; each CDR3 protein has one entry. Of some 180,000 distinct CDR3 sequences listed, around 16% are singletons. This record belongs to a study of T cells in Graves' hyperthyroidism and ophthalmopathy. Per the germline V gene, CDR1 is SGHNT and CDR2 is YENEEA. This CDR3 has 14 residues. Trimming removed 5 bases from V and 2 bases from J, with 9 bases in between. The PBMCs studied were ones that came from around 10 ml fresh peripheral blood.

Sample: blood. This chain uses TRBV11-3 with TRBJ2-2, with D possibly TRBD2 on 6 matching bases. The clonotype originates from a woman aged 45 to 65 with Graves' hyperthyroidism. This CDR3 reads CASSTGLNTGELFF. The CDR3 DNA reads as TGTGCCAGCAGCACGGGACTCAACACCGGGGAGCTGTTTTTT.